Below, one TCR beta chain is given with its context. Its antigen is not known. The source of the sample is a study of T cell responses to AZD1222 COVID-19 vaccine. Some clones are missing from TCRdb's copy, which holds only in-frame ones; the method was immunoSEQ multiplex PCR. The sample lists 150,000 to 180,000 clones, 88% occurring once. Study results and limitations: There were mostly white British donors and more females than males, and clonal diversity was possibly underestimated.

Germline loops: CDR1 MNHEY, CDR2 SVGAGI. V lost 4 bases and J 1 base, leaving 10 bases between the germline ends. The CDR3 is 14 residues long. The sequence came from an adult in good health. The sample in question was peripheral blood, obtained on day 0 of AZD1222 vaccination. The rearrangement joins TRBV6-5 to TRBJ1-1, with D possibly TRBD1 on 5 matching bases. CDR3: CASSSQGGNTEAFF. Here the CDR3 DNA reads TGTGCCAGCAGTTCGCAGGGAGGGAACACTGAAGCTTTCTTT.